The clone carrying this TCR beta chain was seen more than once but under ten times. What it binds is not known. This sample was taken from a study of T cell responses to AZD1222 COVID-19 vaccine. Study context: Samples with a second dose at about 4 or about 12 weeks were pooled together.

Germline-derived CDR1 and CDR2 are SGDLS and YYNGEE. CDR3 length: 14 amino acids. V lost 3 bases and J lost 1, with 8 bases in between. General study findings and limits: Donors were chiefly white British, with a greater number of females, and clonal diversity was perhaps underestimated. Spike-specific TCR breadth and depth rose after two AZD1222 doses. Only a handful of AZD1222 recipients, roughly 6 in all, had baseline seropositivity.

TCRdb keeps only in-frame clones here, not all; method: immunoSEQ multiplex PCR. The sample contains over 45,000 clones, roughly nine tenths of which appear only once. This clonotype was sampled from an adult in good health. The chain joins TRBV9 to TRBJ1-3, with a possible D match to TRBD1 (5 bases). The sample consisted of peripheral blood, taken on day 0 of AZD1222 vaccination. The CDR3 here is CASSAGGSGNTIYF. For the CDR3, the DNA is TGTGCCAGCAGCGCGGGGGGTTCTGGAAACACCATATATTTT. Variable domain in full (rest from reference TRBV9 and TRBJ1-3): DSGVTQTPKHLITATGQRVTLRCSPRSGDLSVYWYQQSLDQGLQFLIQYYNGEERAKGNILERFSAQQFPDLHSELNLSSLELGDSALYFCASSAGGSGNTIYFGEGSWLTVV.